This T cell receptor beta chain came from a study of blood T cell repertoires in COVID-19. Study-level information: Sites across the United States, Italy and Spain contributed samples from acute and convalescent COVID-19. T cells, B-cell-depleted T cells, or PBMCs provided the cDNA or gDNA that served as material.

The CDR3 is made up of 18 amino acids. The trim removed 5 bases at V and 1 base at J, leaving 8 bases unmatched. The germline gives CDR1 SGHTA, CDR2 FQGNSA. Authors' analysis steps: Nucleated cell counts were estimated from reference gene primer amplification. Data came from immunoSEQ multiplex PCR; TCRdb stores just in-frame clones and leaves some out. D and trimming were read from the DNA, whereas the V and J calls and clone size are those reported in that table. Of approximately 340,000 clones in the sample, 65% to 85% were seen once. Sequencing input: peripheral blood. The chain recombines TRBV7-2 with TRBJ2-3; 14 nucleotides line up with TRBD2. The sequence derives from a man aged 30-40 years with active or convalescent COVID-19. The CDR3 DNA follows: TGTGCCAGCAGCCCGCAGACTAGCGGGAGGGGTGGCACAGATACGCAGTATTTT. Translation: CASSPQTSGRGGTDTQYF.